One sample yielded the 12 T cell receptor beta chains listed below, sequenced in a study of graft-versus-host responses after intestinal transplantation. Clones were sequenced by immunoSEQ multiplex PCR, and TCRdb holds only the in-frame ones, with some missing. Of under 50,000 clones listed, 90% to 95% were seen once; the top ten hold less than 4.5%. Here the sequenced sample was PBMCs, taken 734 days after intestinal transplantation. The source of these receptors is a human patient who received an intestinal transplant, so some T cells may come from the graft donor.

The chain employs TRBV18 and TRBJ2-5; the match to TRBD2 covers 10 bases. The J segment lost 5 bases and the V segment lost 3 bases, leaving 12 bases of the junction unmatched. The length of the CDR3 is 17 residues. Germline V gene data show CDR1 as KGHSH and CDR2 as LQKENI. CDR3 DNA sequence: TGTGCCAGCTCACCGACTCGCCTAGCGGGAGTAACCGAGACCCAGTACTTC. Protein sequence: CASSPTRLAGVTETQYF. Using reference TRBV18 and TRBJ2-5 for the parts outside the CDR3, the full variable domain is NAGVMQNPRHLVRRRGQEARLRCSPMKGHSHVYWYRQLPEEGLKFMVYLQKENIIDESGMPKERFSAEFPKEGPSILRIQQVVRGDSAAYFCASSPTRLAGVTETQYFGPGTRLLVL.

This chain uses TRBV30 with TRBJ2-7; D call uncertain. The CDR3 runs 12 residues. Per the germline V gene, CDR1 is GTSNPN and CDR2 is SVGIG (reference sequence). V gave up 2 bases and J gave up 7 bases, with 12 bases separating them. CDR3: CAWSPVVGEQYF. In DNA form, the CDR3 reads TGTGCCTGGAGTCCGGTGGTTGGAGAGCAGTACTTC. The full variable domain, completed using reference TRBV30 and TRBJ2-7, is SQTIHQWPATLVQPVGSPLSLECTVEGTSNPNLYWYRQAAGRGLQLLFYSVGIGQISSEVPQNLSASRPQDRQFILSSKKLLLSDSGFYLCAWSPVVGEQYFGPGTRLTVT.

The chain employs TRBV28 and TRBJ2-7, with 10 bases aligning to TRBD2. V lost 2 bases, J lost 3 bases, and 10 bases stayed unmatched. The CDR3 is 17 amino acids. Germline V gene lookup returns CDR1 MDHEN and CDR2 SYDVKM. The CDR3 DNA sequence: TGTGCCAGCAGTTTAGAAGCGGGAGGGCCTAATCTCTACGAGCAGTACTTC. As protein: CASSLEAGGPNLYEQYF.

V usage is TRBV27 and J usage is TRBJ1-6; 8 bases match TRBD1. CDR1 and CDR2 from the germline V gene are MNHEY and SMNVEV (reference sequence). This CDR3 is 15 amino acids long. The J segment lost 8 bases and the V segment lost 7 bases, leaving 10 bases of the junction unmatched. The CDR3 protein is CASKTGVSNHSPLHF. The CDR3 nucleotides read TGTGCCAGCAAGACAGGGGTTTCGAATCATTCACCCCTCCACTTT.

The chain joins TRBV11-3 to TRBJ2-3, with 7 bases fitting TRBD2. The V and J ends lost 4 bases and 1 base, in that order; junction bases with no gene match: 5. The CDR3 is 15 residues long. CDR1 and CDR2 from the germline V gene are SGHNT and YENEEA. The CDR3 region has the DNA TGTGCCAGCAGCTCCGGGACTACCCGCACAGATACGCAGTATTTT. Translation: CASSSGTTRTDTQYF.

The J gene is TRBJ2-1, the V gene TRBV7-6; 7 bases are shared with TRBD1. V lost 5 bases to trimming and J lost 3 bases; unmatched junction nucleotides: 7. Germline assignment: CDR1 SGHVS and CDR2 FNYEAQ. The CDR3 runs 15 residues. The CDR3 here is CASSGGQRNYNEQFF. The DNA of the CDR3 is TGTGCCAGCAGCGGGGGACAGCGAAACTACAATGAGCAGTTCTTC.

This clone was counted a few times. J is TRBJ2-3 and V is TRBV6-4; TRBD2 aligns across 16 bases. The CDR3 runs to 16 residues. Germline loops: CDR1 MRHNA, CDR2 SNTAGT. Trimming cost V 2 bases and J 4 bases; bases outside gene matches: 0. The CDR3 bases are TGTGCCAGCAGTGACGGGACTAGCGGGGGGGCAGATACGCAGTATTTT. It is translated as CASSDGTSGGADTQYF.

The gene calls are TRBV28 and TRBJ1-2; D unclear. The CDR3 has 13 amino acids. Germline CDR1 MDHEN, CDR2 SYDVKM. V lost 6 bases and J 4 bases, leaving 12 bases between the germline ends. CDR3 in amino acids: CASSYSGFYGYTF. The DNA for the CDR3 is TGTGCCAGCAGCTATTCGGGGTTCTATGGCTACACCTTC.

This clone has more than one count but fewer than ten. V is TRBV29-1 and J is TRBJ1-1; 7 nucleotides align to TRBD1. The CDR3 is made up of 13 amino acids. Per the germline V gene, CDR1 is SQVTM and CDR2 is ANQGSEA. V shed 4 bases and J 1 base; nucleotides not matched to a gene: 3. CDR3 sequence: CSVGGTANTEAFF. The CDR3 DNA follows: TGCAGCGTTGGAGGGACAGCGAACACTGAAGCTTTCTTT. Based on the CDR3 plus reference TRBV29-1 and TRBJ1-1, the full variable domain is SAVISQKPSRDICQRGTSLTIQCQVDSQVTMMFWYRQQPGQSLTLIATANQGSEATYESGFVIDKFPISRPNLTFSTLTVSNMSPEDSSIYLCSVGGTANTEAFFGQGTRLTVV.

This chain joins TRBV6-6 and TRBJ2-7, with a possible D match to TRBD2 (6 bases). The CDR3 consists of 14 residues. V was clipped by 4 bases and J by 2 bases, with 12 bases between them. Looked up from germline, CDR1 is MNHNY and CDR2 is SVGAGI (reference sequence). The CDR3 sequence: CASSSSVLTYEQYF. DNA of the CDR3: TGTGCCAGCAGTTCTAGCGTACTAACCTACGAGCAGTACTTC.

The chain combines TRBV6-1 with TRBJ2-7; TRBD2 might be the D (6 bases). The CDR3 runs 14 residues. V was shortened by 1 base and J by 6 bases, with 13 bases between the two germline ends. From germline, CDR1 is MNHNS and CDR2 SASEGT. The CDR3 spells CASSEGGVLGEQYF. CDR3 bases: TGTGCCAGCAGTGAAGGGGGGGTTCTTGGCGAGCAGTACTTC.

CDR3 residues: CASSYSSRQLAFF. CDR3 DNA sequence: TGTGCCAGCAGTTACTCGAGTCGACAGCTGGCTTTCTTT. The genes are TRBV6-5 and TRBJ1-1; possible D gene TRBD1, 5 bases. Between the trimmed V and J ends, which lost 0 bases and 11 bases, there was a span of 13 bases. Per germline, CDR1 MNHEY and CDR2 SVGAGI. CDR3 length: 13 residues.